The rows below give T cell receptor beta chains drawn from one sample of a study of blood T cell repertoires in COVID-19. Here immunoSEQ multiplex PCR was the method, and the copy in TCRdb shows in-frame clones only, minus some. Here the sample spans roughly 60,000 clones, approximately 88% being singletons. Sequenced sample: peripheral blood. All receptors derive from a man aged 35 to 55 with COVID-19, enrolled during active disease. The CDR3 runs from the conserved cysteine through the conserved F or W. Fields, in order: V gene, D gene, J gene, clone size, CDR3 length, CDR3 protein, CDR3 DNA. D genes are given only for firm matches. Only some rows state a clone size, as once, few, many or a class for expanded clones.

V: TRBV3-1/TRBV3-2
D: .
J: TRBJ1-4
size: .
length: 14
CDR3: CASSQGRVGEKLFF
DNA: TGTGCCAGCAGCCAGGGCAGGGTCGGTGAAAAACTGTTTTTT

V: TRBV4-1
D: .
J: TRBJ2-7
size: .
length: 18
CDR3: CASSQGGWRGALSYEQYF
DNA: TGCGCCAGCAGCCAAGGGGGGTGGCGGGGAGCCCTTTCCTACGAGCAGTACTTC

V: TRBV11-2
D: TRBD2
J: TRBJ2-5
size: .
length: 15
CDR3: CASSPGTSGGETQYF
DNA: TGTGCCAGCAGTCCCGGGACTAGCGGGGGGGAGACCCAGTACTTC

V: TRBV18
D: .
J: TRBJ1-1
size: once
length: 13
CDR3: CASSPPQLISAFF
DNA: TGTGCCAGCTCACCCCCCCAATTAATTAGCGCTTTCTTT

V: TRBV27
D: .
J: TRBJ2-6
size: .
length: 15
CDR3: CASSSTGPGANVLTF
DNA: TGTGCCAGCAGTTCTACAGGGCCTGGGGCCAACGTCCTGACTTTC

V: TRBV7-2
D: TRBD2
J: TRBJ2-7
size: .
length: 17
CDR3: CASSLTSLREGRYEQYF
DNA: TGTGCCAGCAGCTTAACTTCCCTTCGGGAGGGACGATACGAGCAGTACTTC

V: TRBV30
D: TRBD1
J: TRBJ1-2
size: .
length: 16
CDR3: CAWYKGQGVKNYGYTF
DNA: TGTGCCTGGTATAAGGGACAGGGGGTGAAAAACTATGGCTACACCTTC

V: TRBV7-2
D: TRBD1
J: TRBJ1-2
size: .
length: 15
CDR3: CASSSETGGFGGYTF
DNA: TGTGCCAGCAGCTCAGAGACAGGGGGCTTTGGTGGCTACACCTTC

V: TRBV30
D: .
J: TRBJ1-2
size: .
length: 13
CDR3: CAFSDSPGWGYTF
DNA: TGTGCCTTCTCGGACAGCCCGGGGTGGGGCTACACCTTC

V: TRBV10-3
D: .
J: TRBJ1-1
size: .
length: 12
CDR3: CATRQTNTEAFF
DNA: TGTGCCACCCGACAAACAAACACTGAAGCTTTCTTT

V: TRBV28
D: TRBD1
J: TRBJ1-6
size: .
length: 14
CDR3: CASSLTGVGSPLHF
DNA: TGTGCCAGCAGTTTAACAGGGGTGGGCTCACCCCTCCACTTT

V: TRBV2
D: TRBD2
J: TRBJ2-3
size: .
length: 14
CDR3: CASNGGGAQDTQYF
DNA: TGTGCCAGCAATGGCGGGGGGGCTCAAGATACGCAGTATTTT

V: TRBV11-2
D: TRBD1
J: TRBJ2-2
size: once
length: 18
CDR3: CASKLTFQGARGTGELFF
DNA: TGTGCCAGCAAGCTCACCTTCCAGGGGGCGCGGGGCACCGGGGAGCTGTTTTTT

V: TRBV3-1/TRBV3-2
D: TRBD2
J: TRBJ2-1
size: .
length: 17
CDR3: CASSQDLGLAGVIRQFF
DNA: TGTGCCAGCAGCCAAGATTTGGGACTAGCGGGAGTCATAAGGCAGTTCTTC

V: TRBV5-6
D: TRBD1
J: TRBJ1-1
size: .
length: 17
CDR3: CASSLITGADMNTEAFF
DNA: TGTGCCAGCAGCCTAATAACAGGGGCGGACATGAACACTGAAGCTTTCTTT

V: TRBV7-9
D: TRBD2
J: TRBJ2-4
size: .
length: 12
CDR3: CASSLGTSEEYF
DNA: TGTGCCAGCAGCTTAGGTACTAGCGAAGAGTACTTC

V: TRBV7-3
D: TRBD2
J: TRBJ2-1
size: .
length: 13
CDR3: CASSRTSGNEQFF
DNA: TGTGCCAGCAGCCGGACTAGCGGCAATGAGCAGTTCTTC

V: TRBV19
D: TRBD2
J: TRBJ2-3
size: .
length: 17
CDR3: CATVPGSGGPQGDTQYF
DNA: TGTGCCACCGTCCCAGGTAGCGGGGGACCCCAGGGAGATACGCAGTATTTT

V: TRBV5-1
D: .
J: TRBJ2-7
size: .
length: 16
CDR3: CASSLPPRGSRYEQYF
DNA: TGCGCCAGCAGCTTGCCCCCTCGGGGGAGCCGGTACGAGCAGTACTTC

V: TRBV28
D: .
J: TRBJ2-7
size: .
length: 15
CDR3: CASSLKGFRGYEQYF
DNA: TGTGCCAGCAGTTTAAAAGGGTTTCGGGGTTACGAGCAGTACTTC

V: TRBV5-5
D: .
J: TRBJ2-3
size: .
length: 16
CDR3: CASSQGTVAGTDTQYF
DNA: TGTGCCAGCAGCCAGGGAACGGTTGCGGGGACAGATACGCAGTATTTT

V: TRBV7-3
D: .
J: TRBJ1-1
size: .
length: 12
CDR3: CASSSGLGEAFF
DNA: TGTGCCAGCAGCTCGGGATTGGGTGAAGCTTTCTTT

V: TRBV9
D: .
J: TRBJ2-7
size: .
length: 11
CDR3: CASSVYYEQYF
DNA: TGTGCCAGCAGCGTATACTACGAGCAGTACTTC

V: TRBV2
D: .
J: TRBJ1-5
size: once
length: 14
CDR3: CASSDHSSNQPQHF
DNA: TGTGCCAGCAGTGACCACAGTAGCAATCAGCCCCAGCATTTT

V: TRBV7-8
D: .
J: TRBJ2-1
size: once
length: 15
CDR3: CASSLAGGPYNEQFF
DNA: TGTGCCAGCAGCTTAGCGGGGGGGCCGTACAATGAGCAGTTCTTC

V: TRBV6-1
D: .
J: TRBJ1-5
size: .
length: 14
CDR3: CASSETGPDQPQHF
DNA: TGTGCCAGCAGTGAAACAGGGCCCGATCAGCCCCAGCATTTT

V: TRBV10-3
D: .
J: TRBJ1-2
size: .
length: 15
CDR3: CAISESRGDVDCYTF
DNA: TGTGCCATCAGTGAGTCAAGGGGCGACGTCGATTGCTACACCTTC